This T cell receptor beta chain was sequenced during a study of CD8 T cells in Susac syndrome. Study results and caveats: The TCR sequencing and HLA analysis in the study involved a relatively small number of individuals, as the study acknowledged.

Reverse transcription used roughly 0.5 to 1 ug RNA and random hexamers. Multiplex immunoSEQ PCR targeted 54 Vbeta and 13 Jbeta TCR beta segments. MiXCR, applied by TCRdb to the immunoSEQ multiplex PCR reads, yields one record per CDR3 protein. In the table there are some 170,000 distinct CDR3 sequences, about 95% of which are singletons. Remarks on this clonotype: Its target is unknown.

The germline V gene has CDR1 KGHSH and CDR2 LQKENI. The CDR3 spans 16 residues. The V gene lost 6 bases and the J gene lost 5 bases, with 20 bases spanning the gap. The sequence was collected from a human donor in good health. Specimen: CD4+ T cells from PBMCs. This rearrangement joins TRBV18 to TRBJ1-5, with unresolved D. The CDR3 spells CASSRGPPEVDQPQHF. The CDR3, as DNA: TGTGCCAGCTCCCGAGGTCCCCCGGAGGTGGATCAGCCCCAGCATTTT.